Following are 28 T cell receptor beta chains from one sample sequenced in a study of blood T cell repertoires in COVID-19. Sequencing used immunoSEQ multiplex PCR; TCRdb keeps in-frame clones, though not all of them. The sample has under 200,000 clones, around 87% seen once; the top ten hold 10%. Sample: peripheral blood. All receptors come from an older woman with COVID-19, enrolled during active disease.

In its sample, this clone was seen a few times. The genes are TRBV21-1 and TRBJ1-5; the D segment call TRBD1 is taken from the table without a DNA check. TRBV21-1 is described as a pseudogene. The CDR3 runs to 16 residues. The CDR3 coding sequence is TGTGCCAGCAGCATGCGCTATGGACAGGCAAATCAGCCCCAGCATTTT. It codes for CASSMRYGQANQPQHF.

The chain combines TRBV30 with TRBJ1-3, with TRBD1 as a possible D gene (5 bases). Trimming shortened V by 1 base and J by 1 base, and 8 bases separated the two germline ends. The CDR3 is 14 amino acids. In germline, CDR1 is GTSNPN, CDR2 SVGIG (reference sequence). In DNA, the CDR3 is TGTGCCTGGAGTGGGGGGGGTTCTGGAAACACCATATATTTT. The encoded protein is CAWSGGGSGNTIYF.

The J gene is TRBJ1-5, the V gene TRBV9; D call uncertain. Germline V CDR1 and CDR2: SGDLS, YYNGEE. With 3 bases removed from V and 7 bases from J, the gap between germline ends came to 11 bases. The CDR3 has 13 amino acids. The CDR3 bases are TGTGCCAGCAGCGCGCGGAGTGGCCAGCCCCAGCATTTT. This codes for CASSARSGQPQHF.

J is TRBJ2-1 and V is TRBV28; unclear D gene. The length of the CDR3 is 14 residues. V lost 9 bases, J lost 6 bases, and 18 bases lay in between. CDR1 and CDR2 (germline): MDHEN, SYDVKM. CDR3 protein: CASPRVSRVNEQFF. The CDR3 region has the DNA TGTGCCAGTCCCCGGGTGTCCCGTGTCAATGAGCAGTTCTTC. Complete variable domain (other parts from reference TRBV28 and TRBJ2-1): DVKVTQSSRYLVKRTGEKVFLECVQDMDHENMFWYRQDPGLGLRLIYFSYDVKMKEKGDIPEGYSVSREKKERFSLILESASTNQTSMYLCASPRVSRVNEQFFGPGTRLTVL.

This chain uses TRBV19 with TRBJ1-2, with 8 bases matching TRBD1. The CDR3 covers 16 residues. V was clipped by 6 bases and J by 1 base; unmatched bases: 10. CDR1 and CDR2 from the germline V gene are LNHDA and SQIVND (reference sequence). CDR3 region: CASSQGQVNLNYGYTF. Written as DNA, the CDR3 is TGTGCCAGTAGCCAGGGACAGGTGAACCTTAACTATGGCTACACCTTC.

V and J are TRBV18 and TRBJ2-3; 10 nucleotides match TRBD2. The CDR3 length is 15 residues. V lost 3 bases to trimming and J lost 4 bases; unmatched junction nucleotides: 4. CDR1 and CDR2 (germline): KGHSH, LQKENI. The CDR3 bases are TGTGCCAGCTCACCCCTAGCGGGGGACCCAGATACGCAGTATTTT. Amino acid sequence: CASSPLAGDPDTQYF.

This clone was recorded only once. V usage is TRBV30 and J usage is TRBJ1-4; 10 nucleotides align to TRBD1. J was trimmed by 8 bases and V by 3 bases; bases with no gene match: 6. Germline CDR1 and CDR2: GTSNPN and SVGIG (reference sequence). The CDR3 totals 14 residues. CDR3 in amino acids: CAWSGDRGWEKLFF. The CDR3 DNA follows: TGTGCCTGGAGCGGGGACAGGGGATGGGAAAAACTGTTTTTT.

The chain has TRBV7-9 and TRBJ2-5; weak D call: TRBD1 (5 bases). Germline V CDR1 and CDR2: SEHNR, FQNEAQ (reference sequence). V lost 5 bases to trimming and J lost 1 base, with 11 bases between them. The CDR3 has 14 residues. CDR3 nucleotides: TGTGCCAGCAGCAGACATGGGGCCCAAGAGACCCAGTACTTC. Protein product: CASSRHGAQETQYF.

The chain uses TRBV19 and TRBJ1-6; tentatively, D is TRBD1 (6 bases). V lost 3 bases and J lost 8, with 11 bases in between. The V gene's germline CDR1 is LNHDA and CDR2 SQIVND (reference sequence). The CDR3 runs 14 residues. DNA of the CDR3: TGTGCCAGTAGTATGGTAGGGGGTGATTCACCCCTCCACTTT. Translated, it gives CASSMVGGDSPLHF.

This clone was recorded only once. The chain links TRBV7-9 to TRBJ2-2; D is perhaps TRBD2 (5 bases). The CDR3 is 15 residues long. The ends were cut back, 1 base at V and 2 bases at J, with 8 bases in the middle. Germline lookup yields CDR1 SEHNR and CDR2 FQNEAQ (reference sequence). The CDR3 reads CASSLDGSNTGELFF. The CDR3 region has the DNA TGTGCCAGCAGCTTAGATGGGAGTAACACCGGGGAGCTGTTTTTT.

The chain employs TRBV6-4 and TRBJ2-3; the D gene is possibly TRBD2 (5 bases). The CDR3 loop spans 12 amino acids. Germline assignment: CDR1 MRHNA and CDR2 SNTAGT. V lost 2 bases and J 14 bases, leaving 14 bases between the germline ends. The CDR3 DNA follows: TGTGCCAGCAGTGACCTGGCGGGCGCATGGTATTTT. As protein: CASSDLAGAWYF.

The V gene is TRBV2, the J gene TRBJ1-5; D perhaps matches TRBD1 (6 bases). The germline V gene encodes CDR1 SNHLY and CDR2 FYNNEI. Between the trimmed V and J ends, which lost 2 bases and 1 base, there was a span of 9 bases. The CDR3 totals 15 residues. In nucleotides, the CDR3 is TGTGCCAGCAGTGAAATTGGACAGAGCAATCAGCCCCAGCATTTT. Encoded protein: CASSEIGQSNQPQHF.

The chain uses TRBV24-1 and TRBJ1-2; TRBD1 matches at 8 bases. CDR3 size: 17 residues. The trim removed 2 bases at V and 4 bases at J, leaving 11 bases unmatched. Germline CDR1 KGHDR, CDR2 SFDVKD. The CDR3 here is CATSDWQGAYRSYGYTF. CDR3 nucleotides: TGTGCCACCAGTGATTGGCAGGGGGCATACCGCAGCTATGGCTACACCTTC.

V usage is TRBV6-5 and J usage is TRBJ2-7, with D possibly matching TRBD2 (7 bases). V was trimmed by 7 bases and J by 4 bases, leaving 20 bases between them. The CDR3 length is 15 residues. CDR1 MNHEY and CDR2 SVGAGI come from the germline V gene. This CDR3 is CASMANWGGRYEQYF. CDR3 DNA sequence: TGTGCCAGCATGGCTAATTGGGGGGGCCGGTACGAGCAGTACTTC.

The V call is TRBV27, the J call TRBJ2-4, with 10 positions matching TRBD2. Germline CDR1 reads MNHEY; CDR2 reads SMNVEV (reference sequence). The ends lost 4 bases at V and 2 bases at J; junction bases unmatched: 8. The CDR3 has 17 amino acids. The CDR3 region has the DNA TGTGCCAGCAGTTCACAGCGGGGGGGCGAGACCAAAAACATTCAGTACTTC. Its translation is CASSSQRGGETKNIQYF.

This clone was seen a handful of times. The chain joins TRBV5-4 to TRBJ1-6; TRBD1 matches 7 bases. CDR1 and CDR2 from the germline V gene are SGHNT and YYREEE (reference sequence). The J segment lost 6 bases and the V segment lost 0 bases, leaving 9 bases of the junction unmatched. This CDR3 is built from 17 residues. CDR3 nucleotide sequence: TGTGCCAGCAGCTTGGGGGGCGGGACAGTTTTTAATTCACCCCTCCACTTT. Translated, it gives CASSLGGGTVFNSPLHF. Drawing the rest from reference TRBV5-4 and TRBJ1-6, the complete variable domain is ETGVTQSPTHLIKTRGQQVTLRCSSQSGHNTVSWYQQALGQGPQFIFQYYREEENGRGNFPPRFSGLQFPNYSSELNVNALELDDSALYLCASSLGGGTVFNSPLHFGNGTRLTVT.

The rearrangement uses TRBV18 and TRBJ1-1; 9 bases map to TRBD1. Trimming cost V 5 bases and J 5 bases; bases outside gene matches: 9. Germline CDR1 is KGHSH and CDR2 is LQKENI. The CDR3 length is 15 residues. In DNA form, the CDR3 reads TGTGCCAGCTCAGAAGCGACAGGGGGAGGGACTGAAGCTTTCTTT. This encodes CASSEATGGGTEAFF.

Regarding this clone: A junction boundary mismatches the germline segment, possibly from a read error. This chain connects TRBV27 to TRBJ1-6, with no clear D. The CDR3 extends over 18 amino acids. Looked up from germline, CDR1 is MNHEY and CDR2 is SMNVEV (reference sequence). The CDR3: CASSLSGGQFRMNSPLHF. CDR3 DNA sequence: TGTGCCAGCAGTCTATCAGGCGGGCAGTTCAGAATGAATTCACCCCTCCACTTT.

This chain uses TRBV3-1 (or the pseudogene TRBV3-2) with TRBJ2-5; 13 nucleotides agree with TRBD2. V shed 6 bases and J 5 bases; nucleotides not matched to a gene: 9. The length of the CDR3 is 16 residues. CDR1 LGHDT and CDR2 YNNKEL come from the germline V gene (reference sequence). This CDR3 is CASSRLAGGGGETQYF. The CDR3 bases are TGTGCCAGCAGTCGACTAGCGGGGGGAGGAGGGGAGACCCAGTACTTC.

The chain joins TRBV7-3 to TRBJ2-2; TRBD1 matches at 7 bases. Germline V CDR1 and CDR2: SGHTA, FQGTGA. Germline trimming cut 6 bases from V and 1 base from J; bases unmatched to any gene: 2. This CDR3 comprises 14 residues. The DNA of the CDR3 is TGTGCCAGCAGATCAGGGGGGAACACCGGGGAGCTGTTTTTT. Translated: CASRSGGNTGELFF. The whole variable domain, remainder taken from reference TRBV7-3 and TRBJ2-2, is GAGVSQTPSNKVTEKGKYVELRCDPISGHTALYWYRQSLGQGPEFLIYFQGTGAADDSGLPNDRFFAVRPEGSVSTLKIQRTERGDSAVYLCASRSGGNTGELFFGEGSRLTVL.

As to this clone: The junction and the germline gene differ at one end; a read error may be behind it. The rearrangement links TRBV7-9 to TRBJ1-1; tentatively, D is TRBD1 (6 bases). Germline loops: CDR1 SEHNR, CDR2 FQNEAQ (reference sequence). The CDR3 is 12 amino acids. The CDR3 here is CASSPGTSRTLF. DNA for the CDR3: TGTGCCAGCAGCCCAGGGACATCGCGCACTCTCTTT.

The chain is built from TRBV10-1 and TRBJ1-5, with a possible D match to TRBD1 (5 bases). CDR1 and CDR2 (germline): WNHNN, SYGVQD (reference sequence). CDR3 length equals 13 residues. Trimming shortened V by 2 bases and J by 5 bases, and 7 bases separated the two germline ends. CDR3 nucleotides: TGCGCCAGCAGTGAGGGGGGGTATCAGCCCCAGCATTTT. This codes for CASSEGGYQPQHF.

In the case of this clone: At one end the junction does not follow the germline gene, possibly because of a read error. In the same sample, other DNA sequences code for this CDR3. CDR3: CATNTGTDGYTF. DNA of the CDR3: TGTGCCACGAACACCGGGACAGATGGCTACACCTTT. The chain recombines TRBV19 with TRBJ1-2; 7 bases fit TRBD1. The CDR3 spans 12 residues. Germline V CDR1 and CDR2: LNHDA, SQIVND (reference sequence).

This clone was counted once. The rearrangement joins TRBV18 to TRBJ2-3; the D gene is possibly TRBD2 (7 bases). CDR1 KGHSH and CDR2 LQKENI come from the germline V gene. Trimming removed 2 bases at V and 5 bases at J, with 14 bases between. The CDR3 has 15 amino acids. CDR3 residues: CASSPVVRGGDTQYF. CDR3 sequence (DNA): TGTGCCAGCTCACCAGTGGTGAGGGGGGGAGATACGCAGTATTTT.

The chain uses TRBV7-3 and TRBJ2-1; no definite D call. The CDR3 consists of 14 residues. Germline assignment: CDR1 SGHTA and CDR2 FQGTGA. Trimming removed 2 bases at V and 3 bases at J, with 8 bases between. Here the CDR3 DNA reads TGTGCCAGCAGCTTAGCGGCTTTCTACAATGAGCAGTTCTTC. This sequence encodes CASSLAAFYNEQFF. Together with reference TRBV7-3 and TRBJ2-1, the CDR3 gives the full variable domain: GAGVSQTPSNKVTEKGKYVELRCDPISGHTALYWYRQSLGQGPEFLIYFQGTGAADDSGLPNDRFFAVRPEGSVSTLKIQRTERGDSAVYLCASSLAAFYNEQFFGPGTRLTVL.

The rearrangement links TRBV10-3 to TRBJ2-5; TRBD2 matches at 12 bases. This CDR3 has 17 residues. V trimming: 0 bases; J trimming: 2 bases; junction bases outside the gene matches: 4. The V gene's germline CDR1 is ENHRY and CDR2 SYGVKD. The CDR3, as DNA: TGTGCCATCAGTGAGTCGCGGACTAGCGGGACTCAAGAGACCCAGTACTTC. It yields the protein CAISESRTSGTQETQYF.

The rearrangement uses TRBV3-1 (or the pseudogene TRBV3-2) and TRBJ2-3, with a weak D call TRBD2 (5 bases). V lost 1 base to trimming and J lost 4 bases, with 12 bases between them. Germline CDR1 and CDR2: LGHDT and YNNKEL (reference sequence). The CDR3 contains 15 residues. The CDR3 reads CASSQGLVSADTQYF. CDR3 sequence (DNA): TGTGCCAGCAGCCAAGGGCTAGTTAGCGCAGATACGCAGTATTTT.

In DNA form, the CDR3 reads TGTGCCAGCAGGGCCACCCCAGGGGGTAACTACAATGAGCAGTTCTTC. It translates to CASRATPGGNYNEQFF. The chain combines TRBV2 with TRBJ2-1, with TRBD1 matching 7 bases. V trimming: 6 bases; J trimming: 3 bases; junction bases outside the gene matches: 11. CDR3 length equals 16 residues. Germline CDR1 reads SNHLY; CDR2 reads FYNNEI.